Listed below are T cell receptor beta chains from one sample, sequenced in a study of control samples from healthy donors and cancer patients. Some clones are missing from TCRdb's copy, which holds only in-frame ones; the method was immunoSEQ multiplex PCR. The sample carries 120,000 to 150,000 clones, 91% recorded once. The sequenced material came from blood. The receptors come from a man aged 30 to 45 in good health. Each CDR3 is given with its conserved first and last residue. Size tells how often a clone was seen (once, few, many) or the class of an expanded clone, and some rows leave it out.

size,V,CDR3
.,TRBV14,CASRQSASYEQYF
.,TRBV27,CASSSAGTGGTDTQYF
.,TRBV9,CASSVLGGDTQYF
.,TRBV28,CASSPGTGSNEQFF
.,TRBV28,CASSGIRAILHTF
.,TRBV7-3,CASSLGDTGELFF
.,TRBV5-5,CASSLGRANEQFF
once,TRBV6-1,CASSEPRYYGYTF
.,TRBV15,CATSRKPEDRGDGYTF
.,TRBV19,CASSPGAQGAYEQYF
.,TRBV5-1,CASSQAGARTDTQYF
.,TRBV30,CAWTVGSAGAVNEQFF
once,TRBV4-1,CASSPSGGTDEKLFF
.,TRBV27,CASSFGVEQFF
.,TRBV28,CASSWEYTNTGELFF
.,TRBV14,CASSRGQGRRDTQYF
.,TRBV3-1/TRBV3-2,CASSHGQAPYEQYF
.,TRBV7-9,CASSPGLAGVEQYF
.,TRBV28,CASSLGQTDSNQPQHF
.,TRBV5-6,CASSLGGGNTEAFF
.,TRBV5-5,CASSSSYPTESYEQYF
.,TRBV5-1,CASSPVRKTSGLTDTQYF
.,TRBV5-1,CASSLEEGRSTEAFF
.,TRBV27,CASSPRGGAYDGYTF
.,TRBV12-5,CASGYPVLQGGEQFF
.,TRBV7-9,CASSPKGTGWNQPQHF
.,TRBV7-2,CASTKQGAGGYTF
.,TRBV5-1,CASSLERYRRSNYYGYTF
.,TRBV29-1,CSVETGLSGYTF
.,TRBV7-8,CASSPGQNTEAFF
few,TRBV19,CASSIEGDGNTIYF
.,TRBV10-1,CASSGTRYTGELFF
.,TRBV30,CAWSPQGSLEKLFF
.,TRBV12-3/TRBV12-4,CASSRRTEAFF
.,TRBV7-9,CASSLRRDSFAYEQYF
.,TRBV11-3,CASSLGQGTDTQYF
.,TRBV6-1,CASSGTGSSYEQYF
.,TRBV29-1,CSVADSNQPQHF
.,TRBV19,CASSILQGQSNYGYTF
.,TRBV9,CASSVESYGAEAFF
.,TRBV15,CATSITRKSYGYTF
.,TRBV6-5,CASQGHDTEAFF
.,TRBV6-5,CASKRAGGSNQPQHF
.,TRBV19,CASSTHLRGTEAFF
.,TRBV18,CASSPRRDISNQPQHF
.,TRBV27,CASSYLGAWTDTQYF
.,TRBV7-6,CASSLYQEGTAADTQYF
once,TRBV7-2,CASTLKRGVSTDTQYF
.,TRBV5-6,CASSLAGGNQPQHF
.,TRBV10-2,CASSAPGGLRQPQHF
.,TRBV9,CASTATGSSYNEQFF
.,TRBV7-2,CASSLGTGGGEKLFF
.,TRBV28,CASSFRGGEAFF
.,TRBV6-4,CASSDDVNEQFF
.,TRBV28,CASKSPWGRDQPQHF
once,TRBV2,CASSEGWDSYNSPLHF
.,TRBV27,CASSFGQASAEAFF
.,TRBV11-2,CASSSPQTGYIGTEAFF
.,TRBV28,CASTPYRGGAGAGELFF